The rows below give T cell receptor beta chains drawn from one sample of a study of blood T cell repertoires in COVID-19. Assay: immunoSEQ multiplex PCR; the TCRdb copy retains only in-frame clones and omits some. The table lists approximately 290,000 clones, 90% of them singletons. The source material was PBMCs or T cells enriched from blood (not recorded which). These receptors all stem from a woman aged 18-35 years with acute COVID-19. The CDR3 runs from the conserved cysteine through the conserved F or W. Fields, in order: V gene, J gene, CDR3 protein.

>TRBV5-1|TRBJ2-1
CASSLGKTSGPYNEQFF
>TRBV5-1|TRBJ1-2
CASNEQGADYGYTF
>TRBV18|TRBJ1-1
CASSPDSLEAFF
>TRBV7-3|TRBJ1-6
CASSTGQTNSPLHF
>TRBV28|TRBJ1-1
CATSSPGGAEAFF
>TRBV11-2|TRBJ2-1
CASSRIPGGYNEQFF
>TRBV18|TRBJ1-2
CASSPPSGAGDYGYTF
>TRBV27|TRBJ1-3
CASSLNGQGRSIYF
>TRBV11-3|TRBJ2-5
CASSLAKTQYF
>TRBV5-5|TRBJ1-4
CASSLAGGFDEKLFF
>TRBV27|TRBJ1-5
CASSLFGSGNQPQHF
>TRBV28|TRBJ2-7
CASLTSGSSYEQYF
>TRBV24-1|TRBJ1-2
CATSDGTAIPGGYTF
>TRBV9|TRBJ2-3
CASSVGLGTDTQYF
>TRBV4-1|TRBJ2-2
CASSQGLGAGELFF
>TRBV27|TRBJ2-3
CASSSSGRGTDTQYF
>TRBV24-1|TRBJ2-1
CATGKGQGANNEQFF
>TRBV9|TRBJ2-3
CASSDRGRFPLGTDTQYF
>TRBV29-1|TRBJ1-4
CSVDSGSTNEKLFF
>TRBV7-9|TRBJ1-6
CASSLKSTNSPLHF
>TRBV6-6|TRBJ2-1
CASTKAEVGGGDEQFF
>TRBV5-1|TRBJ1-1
CASRPRTDTEAFF
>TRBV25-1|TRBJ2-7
CASSEYDGAGEQYF
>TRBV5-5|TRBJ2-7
CASSFITSHEQYF
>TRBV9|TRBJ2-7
CASSSRDRGGDEQYF
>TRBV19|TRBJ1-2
CASRTLGGSYGYTF
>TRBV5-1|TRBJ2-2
CASSLETGSNTGELFF
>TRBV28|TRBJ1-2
CASSLSPGGTYGYTF
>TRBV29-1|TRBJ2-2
CSVEVLMARTGELFF
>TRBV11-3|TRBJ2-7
CASSPHQAYYEQYF
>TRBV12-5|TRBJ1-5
CASGPTGKFRQPQHF
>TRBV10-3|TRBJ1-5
CAISDSGTGSNQPQHF
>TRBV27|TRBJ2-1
CASSSYRVGNEQFF
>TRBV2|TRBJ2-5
CASSEVAGGPREETQYF
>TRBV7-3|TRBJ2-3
CASSPEDQPDTQYF
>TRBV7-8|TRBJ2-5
CASSAEGWETQYF
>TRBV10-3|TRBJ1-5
CAISQAVGDQPQHF
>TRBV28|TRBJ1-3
CASTSVTYRGRAGNTIYF
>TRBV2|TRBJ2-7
CASSDRSYEQYF
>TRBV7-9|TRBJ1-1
CASSLLSGRGHTEAFF
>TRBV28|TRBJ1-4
CASSWGRTGAVF
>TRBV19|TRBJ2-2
CASSTYGGLNTGELFF
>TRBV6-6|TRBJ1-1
CASIMRGRDTEAFF
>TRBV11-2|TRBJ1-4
CASSQDRAVEKLFF
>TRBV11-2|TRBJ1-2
CASTRDRGNGYTF
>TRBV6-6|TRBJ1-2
CASSSDRGVGIYGYTF
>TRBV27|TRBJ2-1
CASSPVIFSGRALGNEQFF